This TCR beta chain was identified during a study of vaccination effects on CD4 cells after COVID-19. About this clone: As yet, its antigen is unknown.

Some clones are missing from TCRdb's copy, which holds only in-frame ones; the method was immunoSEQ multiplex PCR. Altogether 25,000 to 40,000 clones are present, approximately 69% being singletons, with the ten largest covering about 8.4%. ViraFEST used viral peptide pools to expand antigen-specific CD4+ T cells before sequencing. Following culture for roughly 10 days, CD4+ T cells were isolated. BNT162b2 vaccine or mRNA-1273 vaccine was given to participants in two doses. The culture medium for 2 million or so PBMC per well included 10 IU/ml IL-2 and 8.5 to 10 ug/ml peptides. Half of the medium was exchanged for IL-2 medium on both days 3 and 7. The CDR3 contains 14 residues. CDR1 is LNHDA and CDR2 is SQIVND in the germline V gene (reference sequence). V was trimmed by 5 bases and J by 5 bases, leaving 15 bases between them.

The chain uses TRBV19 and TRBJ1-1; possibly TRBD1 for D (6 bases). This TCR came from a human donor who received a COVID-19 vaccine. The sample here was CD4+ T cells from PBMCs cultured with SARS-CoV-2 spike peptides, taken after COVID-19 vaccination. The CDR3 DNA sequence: TGTGCCAGTAGTCCCCGGGGCAGGGGAACTGAAGCTTTCTTT. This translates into CASSPRGRGTEAFF.